Detailed here is one T cell receptor beta chain. These data belong to a study of blood T cell repertoires in COVID-19. Study-wide background: Sites in the United States, Italy and Spain provided acute and convalescent COVID-19 samples.

The CDR3 has 15 residues. V lost 4 bases and J 3 bases, leaving 13 bases between the germline ends. Germline V CDR1 and CDR2: MNHNY, SVGAGI (reference sequence). Original processing methods: Amplifying reference gene primers gave estimates of nucleated cell counts. TCRdb keeps only in-frame clones here, not all; method: immunoSEQ multiplex PCR. V and J calls and clone size come straight from that table; D and trimming were deduced from the DNA. The table records about 520,000 clones, roughly 85% of them present only once. This TCR was sampled from a human donor in a cohort sampled during active COVID-19. The chain employs TRBV6-6 and TRBJ2-1, with D perhaps TRBD1 (5 bases). The sample consisted of peripheral blood. The CDR3 coding sequence is TGTGCCAGCAGTTCTGACAGCTTCTTCTACAATGAGCAGTTCTTC. Translating gives CASSSDSFFYNEQFF.